This record looks at one T cell receptor (beta chain) sequence and its context. This may come from a read error, since a much larger clone is one base off. The germline gives CDR1 SEHNR, CDR2 FQNEAQ (reference sequence). V lost 0 bases and J lost 7, with 21 bases in between. The CDR3 has 17 amino acids. A constant-region primer primed TCR beta cDNA synthesis from about 530 ng of total RNA. Modified slightly, ARM-PCR produced TCR beta libraries over three nested multiplex PCR rounds. Rounds one and two of PCR, each of roughly 10 cycles, were primed with TRBV1-TRBV30 forward primers and a C-beta reverse primer. In TCRdb, the multiplex PCR reads were re-called with MiXCR into one record per CDR3 protein. The sample shows tens of thousands of distinct CDR3 sequences, about 71% of them seen only once. From approximately 20-30 mg of unsorted bulk tissue, DNA and RNA were co-extracted together. With chronic HBV infection, the patients were also treatment-naive. All tumor specimens exceeded 80% viable tumor cells.

The sample belongs to a study of tumor-infiltrating lymphocytes in primary liver carcinoma. Study in general: Each sample had roughly 3.65 to 7.5 million productive TCRbeta reads regardless of tissue type.

The rearrangement uses TRBV7-9 and TRBJ2-5; D is perhaps TRBD1 or TRBD2 (8 bases each). Sequenced input: liver tumor tissue from sampling region 4. Indicated subset: tumor region T4, right-lateral pole. The sequence was obtained from a middle-aged man with primary liver carcinoma and hepatitis B virus infection. This chain's CDR3 is CASSLARIAGTGGTQYF. The CDR3, as DNA: TGTGCCAGCAGCTTAGCGCGGATAGCGGGGACAGGAGGGACCCAGTACTTC.